A selection of T cell receptor beta chains follows, all from one sample in a study of identical twins. TCRdb redid the calling of the 5' RACE reads with MiXCR, one entry per CDR3 protein. Of roughly 1.6 million distinct CDR3 sequences in the sample, under 35% were seen once. Material for sequencing was cord blood. Receptor source: a newborn girl in good health. The CDR3 runs from the conserved cysteine through the conserved F or W. The D gene is left open where the match is weak. Only some rows state a clone size, as once, few, many or a class for expanded clones.

D gene	clone size	V gene	J gene	CDR3 protein	CDR3 DNA
TRBD1	few	TRBV2	TRBJ2-7	CASGTGGISYEQYF	TGTGCCAGTGGGACAGGGGGAATCTCCTACGAGCAGTACTTC
-	-	TRBV4-1	TRBJ2-5	CASSRGHSQETQYF	TGCGCCAGCAGCCGAGGACACTCACAAGAGACCCAGTACTTC
TRBD2	few	TRBV24-1	TRBJ2-1	CATSDPRTTVGTSGRALGNEQFF	TGTGCCACCAGTGACCCTCGGACAACAGTCGGGACTAGCGGGAGGGCCTTGGGAAATGAGCAGTTCTTC
TRBD1	-	TRBV6-5	TRBJ2-4	CASSYSIIGTALAKNIQYF	TGTGCCAGCAGTTACTCGATTATCGGGACAGCTCTAGCCAAAAACATTCAGTACTTC
TRBD2	few	TRBV5-1	TRBJ2-3	CASSRERESDTQYF	TGCGCCAGCAGCCGCGAGCGGGAGTCAGATACGCAGTATTTT
-	-	TRBV11-2	TRBJ2-5	CASSYSTSVETQYF	TGTGCCAGCAGCTACTCAACTAGTGTCGAGACCCAGTACTTC
-	few	TRBV6-5	TRBJ1-2	CASSYRGSHGYTF	TGTGCCAGCAGTTACCGGGGCAGTCATGGCTACACCTTC
TRBD2	-	TRBV4-1	TRBJ2-1	CASSQVLAVSYNEQFF	TGCGCCAGCAGCCAAGTACTAGCGGTGTCCTACAATGAGCAGTTCTTC
TRBD2	-	TRBV4-1	TRBJ2-3	CASSQLLAVDRTDTQYF	TGCGCCAGCAGCCAACTACTAGCGGTTGACCGCACAGATACGCAGTATTTT
-	-	TRBV20-1	TRBJ2-3	CSARGGTGPSTDTQYF	TGCAGTGCTAGAGGGGGCACAGGACCTAGCACAGATACGCAGTATTTT
-	-	TRBV20-1	TRBJ2-7	CSASRDGPRYEQYF	TGCAGTGCAAGCCGGGACGGACCCCGGTACGAGCAGTACTTC
-	-	TRBV5-1	TRBJ2-6	CASSLGSESGANVLTF	TGCGCCAGCAGCTTGGGGTCAGAGTCTGGGGCCAACGTCCTGACTTTC
-	few	TRBV20-1	TRBJ2-3	CSARGFRTKHTDTQYF	TGCAGTGCTAGAGGGTTTCGGACTAAGCACACAGATACGCAGTATTTT
TRBD2	-	TRBV10-3	TRBJ2-1	CAISGGLAGGPVAYNEQFF	TGTGCCATCAGTGGGGGACTAGCGGGAGGGCCGGTCGCCTACAATGAGCAGTTCTTC
-	-	TRBV6-6	TRBJ2-7	CASSLVGRYDEQYF	TGTGCCAGCAGTTTGGTGGGGCGGTACGACGAGCAGTACTTC
-	-	TRBV4-1	TRBJ1-1	CASSPRVGVAFF	TGCGCCAGCAGCCCTAGGGTAGGGGTAGCTTTCTTT
-	few	TRBV11-2	TRBJ1-2	CASSLGPDDYGYTF	TGTGCCAGCAGCTTAGGCCCAGACGACTATGGCTACACCTTC
TRBD2	-	TRBV7-9	TRBJ2-5	CASSLRGTSGETQYF	TGTGCCAGCAGCTTACGAGGGACTAGCGGGGAGACCCAGTACTTC
TRBD1	few	TRBV2	TRBJ2-1	CASNTGTANYNEQFF	TGTGCCAGCAACACCGGGACAGCCAACTACAATGAGCAGTTCTTC
-	-	TRBV28	TRBJ1-5	CASSLTRTTSNQPQHF	TGTGCCAGCAGTTTAACGCGGACAACTAGCAATCAGCCCCAGCATTTT
TRBD2	few	TRBV4-2	TRBJ2-1	CASSQGLAGVRYNEQFF	TGTGCCAGCAGCCAAGGTCTAGCGGGAGTTCGGTACAATGAGCAGTTCTTC
TRBD1	-	TRBV6-1	TRBJ1-1	CANSKDRGPSGAFF	TGTGCCAACAGTAAGGACAGGGGACCTTCTGGAGCTTTCTTT
-	-	TRBV4-2	TRBJ2-5	CASSQGNNEQYF	TGTGCCAGCAGCCAAGGTAACAATGAGCAGTACTTC
-	-	TRBV20-1	TRBJ1-5	CSASNRGEGYGNQPQHF	TGCAGTGCTAGTAACCGGGGAGAAGGGTATGGCAATCAGCCCCAGCATTTT
-	-	TRBV10-2	TRBJ1-2	CASSESGGSNYGYTF	TGCGCCAGCAGTGAGTCGGGGGGATCTAACTATGGCTACACCTTC
TRBD1	few	TRBV10-3	TRBJ2-3	CAISGDSGDTQYF	TGTGCCATCAGTGGGGACAGTGGAGATACGCAGTATTTT
-	-	TRBV3-1	TRBJ1-1	CASSQGGQSTEAFF	TGTGCCAGCAGCCAAGGGGGGCAGAGCACTGAAGCTTTCTTT
TRBD1	-	TRBV5-1	TRBJ2-1	CASSLDPTGGEQFF	TGCGCCAGCAGCTTGGATCCGACAGGGGGTGAGCAGTTCTTC
TRBD2	-	TRBV6-1	TRBJ2-1	CASSPLKPFSGVTSYEQFF	TGTGCCAGCAGCCCCCTAAAGCCCTTTAGCGGGGTGACCTCCTACGAGCAGTTCTTC
TRBD2	-	TRBV28	TRBJ2-7	CASSIGLAGGQYF	TGTGCCAGCAGTATAGGACTAGCGGGAGGGCAGTACTTC
TRBD1	-	TRBV11-2	TRBJ2-4	CASSRTGESEQYF	TGTGCCAGCAGCCGAACAGGGGAATCTGAGCAGTACTTC
TRBD2	few	TRBV20-1	TRBJ2-5	CSARDLGGLAETQYF	TGCAGTGCTAGAGACTTAGGGGGACTAGCGGAGACCCAGTACTTC
TRBD1	-	TRBV6-5	TRBJ2-5	CASSYGRGRETQYF	TGTGCCAGCAGTTATGGCAGGGGGAGAGAGACCCAGTACTTC
TRBD1	few	TRBV5-1	TRBJ1-1	CASSPGQAVNTEAFF	TGCGCCAGCAGCCCCGGACAGGCGGTGAACACTGAAGCTTTCTTT
-	few	TRBV3-1	TRBJ2-1	CASSQDRAYNEQFF	TGTGCCAGCAGCCAAGATCGTGCCTACAATGAGCAGTTCTTC
-	-	TRBV5-1	TRBJ2-6	CASSSRDILSGANVLTF	TGCGCCAGCAGCTCCCGGGACATCCTTTCTGGGGCCAACGTCCTGACTTTC
TRBD2	few	TRBV5-1	TRBJ2-3	CASSPTSLSTDTQYF	TGCGCCAGCAGCCCGACTAGCCTTAGCACAGATACGCAGTATTTT
-	-	TRBV24-1	TRBJ1-2	CAPPPYGYTF	TGTGCCCCCCCACCCTATGGCTACACCTTC
TRBD2	-	TRBV7-6	TRBJ2-5	CASSMTSRAYNEQYF	TGTGCCAGCAGCATGACTAGCAGAGCCTACAATGAGCAGTACTTC
-	-	TRBV12-3/TRBV12-4	TRBJ2-1	CASSPMGTFYNEQFF	TGTGCCAGCAGCCCTATGGGTACTTTTTACAATGAGCAGTTCTTC
-	-	TRBV29-1	TRBJ1-1	CSVGFWGRGTEAFF	TGCAGCGTTGGTTTTTGGGGGCGCGGGACTGAAGCTTTCTTT
TRBD1	-	TRBV20-1	TRBJ1-6	CSARDGGDRGSSYNSPLHF	TGCAGTGCTAGAGATGGGGGGGACAGGGGGAGCTCCTATAATTCACCCCTCCACTTT
TRBD2	-	TRBV19	TRBJ2-3	CASSMGTSGGATQYF	TGTGCCAGTAGTATGGGGACTAGCGGGGGGGCAACGCAGTATTTT
-	few	TRBV19	TRBJ2-3	CASSMAKPAPQYF	TGTGCCAGTAGTATGGCCAAACCGGCCCCGCAGTATTTT
-	-	TRBV2	TRBJ2-1	CASSDLAPGQFF	TGTGCCAGCAGTGATTTAGCCCCCGGGCAGTTCTTC
TRBD1	-	TRBV4-2	TRBJ2-1	CASSQDPSDRAGFF	TGTGCCAGCAGCCAAGATCCCTCAGACAGGGCGGGGTTCTTC
TRBD2	-	TRBV4-1	TRBJ2-7	CASSQAVTSGGIYEQYF	TGCGCCAGCAGCCAAGCGGTGACTAGCGGGGGGATATACGAGCAGTACTTC
-	-	TRBV28	TRBJ2-4	CASSRDFLAKNIQYF	TGTGCCAGCAGTCGGGACTTCCTAGCCAAAAACATTCAGTACTTC
-	few	TRBV3-1	TRBJ2-6	CASSQDTYSGANVLTF	TGTGCCAGCAGCCAGGATACCTACTCTGGGGCCAACGTCCTGACTTTC
-	once	TRBV10-3	TRBJ2-6	CAISLRAGNGANVLTF	TGTGCCATCAGCCTTAGGGCAGGGAACGGGGCCAACGTCCTGACTTTC
TRBD2	many	TRBV10-3	TRBJ2-1	CAISGTSGSNEQFF	TGTGCCATCAGTGGGACTAGCGGGAGCAATGAGCAGTTCTTC
-	-	TRBV20-1	TRBJ2-7	CSARSQANYEQYF	TGCAGTGCTAGGAGCCAGGCGAACTACGAGCAGTACTTC
-	few	TRBV6-1	TRBJ1-2	CASSISRDGYTF	TGTGCCAGCAGTATATCAAGAGATGGCTACACCTTC
TRBD1	-	TRBV5-1	TRBJ1-6	CASSLELTGNSPLHF	TGCGCCAGCAGCTTGGAACTGACAGGGAATTCACCCCTCCACTTT
-	few	TRBV28	TRBJ2-7	CASSLSRQPLYEQYF	TGTGCCAGCAGTTTGAGTAGGCAGCCTCTCTACGAGCAGTACTTC
-	few	TRBV12-3/TRBV12-4	TRBJ2-5	CASSFRGREPETQYF	TGTGCCAGCAGTTTTCGGGGGAGAGAACCAGAGACCCAGTACTTC
-	few	TRBV29-1	TRBJ1-1	CSVDHQGYPSGEAFF	TGCAGCGTAGATCACCAGGGGTATCCCTCAGGTGAAGCTTTCTTT
TRBD1	-	TRBV7-9	TRBJ1-4	CASSVSDRGTNEKLFF	TGTGCCAGCAGCGTCTCCGACAGGGGGACTAATGAAAAACTGTTTTTT
TRBD2	few	TRBV5-1	TRBJ2-3	CASSANPGLADYHDRADTQYF	TGCGCCAGCAGCGCAAATCCAGGACTAGCGGATTACCACGATAGGGCAGATACGCAGTATTTT
TRBD2	few	TRBV20-1	TRBJ2-7	CSADGEGRTYEQYF	TGCAGTGCTGACGGGGAGGGCAGAACCTACGAGCAGTACTTC